This T cell receptor (beta chain) came from a study of blood T cell repertoires in COVID-19. Study at large: Both acute and convalescent COVID-19 samples were obtained from the United States, Italy and Spain. Sources were T cells, B-cell-depleted T cells, or PBMCs; the material itself was cDNA or gDNA.

As originally analysed: Scientists estimated how many nucleated cells there were by amplifying reference gene primers. Using immunoSEQ multiplex PCR, the repertoire was profiled, and TCRdb retains in-frame clones only, with some absent. The V and J calls and the clone size are those of that table, but D and trimming were determined from the DNA. The sample lists approximately 260,000 clones, approximately 83% seen once, with approximately 3.6% in the top ten. Assignment of participants to cohorts was predicated upon participant-reported clinical history. Trimming removed 7 bases at V and 6 bases at J, with 22 bases between. CDR3 size: 15 residues. Germline V lookup: CDR1 MNHEY, CDR2 SVGAGI.

The clonotype comes from a middle-aged man who had recovered from COVID-19. The chain carries TRBV6-5 and TRBJ2-7; a weak D match, TRBD2 (6 bases). The sample was PBMCs or T cells enriched from blood (not recorded which). The CDR3 DNA sequence: TGTGCCAGCACGGAGGGACCGTTCGATGGGGGCGAGCAGTACTTC. Amino acid sequence: CASTEGPFDGGEQYF.